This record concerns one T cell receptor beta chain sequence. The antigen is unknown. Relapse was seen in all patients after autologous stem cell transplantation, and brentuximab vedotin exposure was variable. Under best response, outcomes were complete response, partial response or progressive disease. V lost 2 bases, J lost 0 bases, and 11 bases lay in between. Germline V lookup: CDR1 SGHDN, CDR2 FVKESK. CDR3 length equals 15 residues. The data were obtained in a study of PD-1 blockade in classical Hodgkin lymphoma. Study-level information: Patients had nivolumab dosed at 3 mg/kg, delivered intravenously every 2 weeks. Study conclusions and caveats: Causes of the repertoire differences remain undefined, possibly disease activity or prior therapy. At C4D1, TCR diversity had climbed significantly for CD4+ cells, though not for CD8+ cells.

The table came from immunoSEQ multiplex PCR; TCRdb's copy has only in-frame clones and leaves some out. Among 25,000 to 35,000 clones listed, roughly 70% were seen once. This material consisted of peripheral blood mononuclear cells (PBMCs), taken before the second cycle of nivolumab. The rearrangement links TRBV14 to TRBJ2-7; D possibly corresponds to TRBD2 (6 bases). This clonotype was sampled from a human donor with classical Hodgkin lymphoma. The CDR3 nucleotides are TGTGCCAGCAGCCAACCGGGACTTCTCTCCTACGAGCAGTACTTC. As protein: CASSQPGLLSYEQYF.